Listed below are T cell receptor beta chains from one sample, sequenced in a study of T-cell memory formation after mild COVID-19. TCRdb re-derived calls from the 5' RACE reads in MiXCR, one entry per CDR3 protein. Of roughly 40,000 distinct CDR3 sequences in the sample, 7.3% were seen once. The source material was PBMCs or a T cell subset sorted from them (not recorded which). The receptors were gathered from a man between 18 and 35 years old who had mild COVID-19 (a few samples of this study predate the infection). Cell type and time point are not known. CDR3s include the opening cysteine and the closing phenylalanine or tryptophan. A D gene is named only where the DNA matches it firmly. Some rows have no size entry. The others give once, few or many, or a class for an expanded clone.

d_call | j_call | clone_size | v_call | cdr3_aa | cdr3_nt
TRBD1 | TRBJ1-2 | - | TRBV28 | CASRPGGANYGYTF | TGTGCCAGCAGACCAGGGGGGGCCAACTATGGCTACACCTTC
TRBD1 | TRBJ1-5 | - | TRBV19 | CASSIFLAGQNQPQHF | TGTGCCAGTAGTATCTTTTTGGCGGGACAGAATCAGCCCCAGCATTTT
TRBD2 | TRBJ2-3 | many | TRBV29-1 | CSVTSGGTRNTQYF | TGCAGCGTTACCAGCGGGGGGACAAGAAATACGCAGTATTTT
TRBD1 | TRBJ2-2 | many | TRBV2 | CASSKVGQAPGELFF | TGTGCCAGCAGCAAAGTGGGACAGGCCCCCGGGGAGCTGTTTTTT
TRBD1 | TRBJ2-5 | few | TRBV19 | CASSPKDRGHQETQYF | TGTGCCAGTAGTCCAAAGGACAGGGGGCATCAAGAGACCCAGTACTTC
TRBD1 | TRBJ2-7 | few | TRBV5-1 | CASSPTGGSSTYEQYF | TGCGCCAGCAGCCCCACAGGGGGCAGTTCAACCTACGAGCAGTACTTC
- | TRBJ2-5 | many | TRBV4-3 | CASSQEMWQGETQYF | TGCGCCAGCAGCCAAGAGATGTGGCAGGGGGAGACCCAGTACTTC
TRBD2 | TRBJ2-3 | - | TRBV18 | CASSESGGSRADTQYF | TGTGCCAGCTCAGAGAGCGGGGGTTCACGGGCAGATACGCAGTATTTT
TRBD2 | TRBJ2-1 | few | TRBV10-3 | CAAGTSGGVYNEQFF | TGTGCCGCCGGGACTAGCGGGGGGGTCTACAATGAGCAGTTCTTC
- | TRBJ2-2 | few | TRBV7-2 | CASSLAPAVNTGELFF | TGTGCCAGCAGCTTAGCGCCCGCGGTCAACACCGGGGAGCTGTTTTTT
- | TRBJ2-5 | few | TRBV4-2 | CASSQLSETQYF | TGTGCCAGCAGCCAGCTTAGTGAGACCCAGTACTTC
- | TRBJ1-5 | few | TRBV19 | CASRVGLRPQPQHF | TGTGCCAGTAGGGTAGGCCTACGGCCTCAGCCCCAGCATTTT
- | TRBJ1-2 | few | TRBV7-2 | CASTFQVADYGYTF | TGTGCCAGCACCTTCCAGGTGGCAGACTATGGCTACACCTTC
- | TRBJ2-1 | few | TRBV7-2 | CASSPLKSSYNEQFF | TGTGCCAGCAGCCCCCTTAAGAGCTCCTACAATGAGCAGTTCTTC
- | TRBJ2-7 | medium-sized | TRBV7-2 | CASSPRTGSVDF | TGTGCCAGCAGCCCCCGTACGGGGTCTGTTGACTTC
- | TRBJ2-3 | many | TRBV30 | CAWSVLGVHGTQYF | TGTGCCTGGAGTGTACTTGGGGTCCATGGTACGCAGTATTTT
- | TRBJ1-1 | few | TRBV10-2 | CASSDAGLTEAFF | TGCGCCAGCAGTGATGCAGGCCTCACTGAAGCTTTCTTT
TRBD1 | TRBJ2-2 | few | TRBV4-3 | CASSQEWDRGLSGELFF | TGCGCCAGCAGCCAAGAGTGGGACAGGGGGCTTTCCGGGGAGCTGTTTTTT
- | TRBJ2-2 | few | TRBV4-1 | CASSQEIRARGTGELFF | TGCGCCAGCAGCCAAGAGATCAGGGCCAGGGGCACCGGGGAGCTGTTTTTT
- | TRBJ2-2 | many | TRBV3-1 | CASSQYPPGGNTGELFF | TGTGCCAGCAGCCAATACCCCCCCGGGGGGAACACCGGGGAGCTGTTTTTT
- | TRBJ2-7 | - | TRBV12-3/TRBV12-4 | CASSFRGAYEQYF | TGTGCCAGCAGTTTCAGGGGGGCGTACGAGCAGTACTTC
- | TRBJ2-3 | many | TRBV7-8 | CASSPTRTSDTQYF | TGTGCCAGCAGCCCAACGAGAACCTCGGATACGCAGTATTTT
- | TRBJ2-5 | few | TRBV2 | CASSEEHGTQYF | TGTGCCAGCAGTGAGGAACACGGGACCCAGTACTTC
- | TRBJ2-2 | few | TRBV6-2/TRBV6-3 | CASIDRKGQVDTGELFF | TGTGCCAGCATTGATAGGAAGGGACAAGTGGACACCGGGGAGCTGTTTTTT
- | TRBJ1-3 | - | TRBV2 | CASSFSGDSGNTIYF | TGTGCCAGCAGTTTTTCGGGCGACTCTGGAAACACCATATATTTT